The clone carrying this TCR beta chain was picked up a small number of times. This sample's TCRbeta library carried unique molecular identifier barcodes. TCRdb analysed the PCR reads with MiXCR anew, one entry per CDR3 protein. The table includes roughly 400,000 distinct CDR3 sequences, around 21% detected once. This CDR3 region has 14 residues. Trimming shortened V by 6 bases and J by 4 bases, and 13 bases separated the two germline ends. The germline V gene encodes CDR1 MDHEN and CDR2 SYDVKM. This record comes from a study of T-cell reconstitution after alpha-beta-depleted transplantation in children.

Sequencing was performed on PBMCs from the stem cell graft donor, taken from the stem cell graft. The chain links TRBV28 to TRBJ2-1; D unclear. The origin of this receptor is a human donor who donated a stem cell graft to a child with acute myeloid leukemia. In DNA, the CDR3 is TGTGCCAGCAGCTCCCCCGGGCTATACAATGAGCAGTTCTTC. The encoded protein is CASSSPGLYNEQFF.